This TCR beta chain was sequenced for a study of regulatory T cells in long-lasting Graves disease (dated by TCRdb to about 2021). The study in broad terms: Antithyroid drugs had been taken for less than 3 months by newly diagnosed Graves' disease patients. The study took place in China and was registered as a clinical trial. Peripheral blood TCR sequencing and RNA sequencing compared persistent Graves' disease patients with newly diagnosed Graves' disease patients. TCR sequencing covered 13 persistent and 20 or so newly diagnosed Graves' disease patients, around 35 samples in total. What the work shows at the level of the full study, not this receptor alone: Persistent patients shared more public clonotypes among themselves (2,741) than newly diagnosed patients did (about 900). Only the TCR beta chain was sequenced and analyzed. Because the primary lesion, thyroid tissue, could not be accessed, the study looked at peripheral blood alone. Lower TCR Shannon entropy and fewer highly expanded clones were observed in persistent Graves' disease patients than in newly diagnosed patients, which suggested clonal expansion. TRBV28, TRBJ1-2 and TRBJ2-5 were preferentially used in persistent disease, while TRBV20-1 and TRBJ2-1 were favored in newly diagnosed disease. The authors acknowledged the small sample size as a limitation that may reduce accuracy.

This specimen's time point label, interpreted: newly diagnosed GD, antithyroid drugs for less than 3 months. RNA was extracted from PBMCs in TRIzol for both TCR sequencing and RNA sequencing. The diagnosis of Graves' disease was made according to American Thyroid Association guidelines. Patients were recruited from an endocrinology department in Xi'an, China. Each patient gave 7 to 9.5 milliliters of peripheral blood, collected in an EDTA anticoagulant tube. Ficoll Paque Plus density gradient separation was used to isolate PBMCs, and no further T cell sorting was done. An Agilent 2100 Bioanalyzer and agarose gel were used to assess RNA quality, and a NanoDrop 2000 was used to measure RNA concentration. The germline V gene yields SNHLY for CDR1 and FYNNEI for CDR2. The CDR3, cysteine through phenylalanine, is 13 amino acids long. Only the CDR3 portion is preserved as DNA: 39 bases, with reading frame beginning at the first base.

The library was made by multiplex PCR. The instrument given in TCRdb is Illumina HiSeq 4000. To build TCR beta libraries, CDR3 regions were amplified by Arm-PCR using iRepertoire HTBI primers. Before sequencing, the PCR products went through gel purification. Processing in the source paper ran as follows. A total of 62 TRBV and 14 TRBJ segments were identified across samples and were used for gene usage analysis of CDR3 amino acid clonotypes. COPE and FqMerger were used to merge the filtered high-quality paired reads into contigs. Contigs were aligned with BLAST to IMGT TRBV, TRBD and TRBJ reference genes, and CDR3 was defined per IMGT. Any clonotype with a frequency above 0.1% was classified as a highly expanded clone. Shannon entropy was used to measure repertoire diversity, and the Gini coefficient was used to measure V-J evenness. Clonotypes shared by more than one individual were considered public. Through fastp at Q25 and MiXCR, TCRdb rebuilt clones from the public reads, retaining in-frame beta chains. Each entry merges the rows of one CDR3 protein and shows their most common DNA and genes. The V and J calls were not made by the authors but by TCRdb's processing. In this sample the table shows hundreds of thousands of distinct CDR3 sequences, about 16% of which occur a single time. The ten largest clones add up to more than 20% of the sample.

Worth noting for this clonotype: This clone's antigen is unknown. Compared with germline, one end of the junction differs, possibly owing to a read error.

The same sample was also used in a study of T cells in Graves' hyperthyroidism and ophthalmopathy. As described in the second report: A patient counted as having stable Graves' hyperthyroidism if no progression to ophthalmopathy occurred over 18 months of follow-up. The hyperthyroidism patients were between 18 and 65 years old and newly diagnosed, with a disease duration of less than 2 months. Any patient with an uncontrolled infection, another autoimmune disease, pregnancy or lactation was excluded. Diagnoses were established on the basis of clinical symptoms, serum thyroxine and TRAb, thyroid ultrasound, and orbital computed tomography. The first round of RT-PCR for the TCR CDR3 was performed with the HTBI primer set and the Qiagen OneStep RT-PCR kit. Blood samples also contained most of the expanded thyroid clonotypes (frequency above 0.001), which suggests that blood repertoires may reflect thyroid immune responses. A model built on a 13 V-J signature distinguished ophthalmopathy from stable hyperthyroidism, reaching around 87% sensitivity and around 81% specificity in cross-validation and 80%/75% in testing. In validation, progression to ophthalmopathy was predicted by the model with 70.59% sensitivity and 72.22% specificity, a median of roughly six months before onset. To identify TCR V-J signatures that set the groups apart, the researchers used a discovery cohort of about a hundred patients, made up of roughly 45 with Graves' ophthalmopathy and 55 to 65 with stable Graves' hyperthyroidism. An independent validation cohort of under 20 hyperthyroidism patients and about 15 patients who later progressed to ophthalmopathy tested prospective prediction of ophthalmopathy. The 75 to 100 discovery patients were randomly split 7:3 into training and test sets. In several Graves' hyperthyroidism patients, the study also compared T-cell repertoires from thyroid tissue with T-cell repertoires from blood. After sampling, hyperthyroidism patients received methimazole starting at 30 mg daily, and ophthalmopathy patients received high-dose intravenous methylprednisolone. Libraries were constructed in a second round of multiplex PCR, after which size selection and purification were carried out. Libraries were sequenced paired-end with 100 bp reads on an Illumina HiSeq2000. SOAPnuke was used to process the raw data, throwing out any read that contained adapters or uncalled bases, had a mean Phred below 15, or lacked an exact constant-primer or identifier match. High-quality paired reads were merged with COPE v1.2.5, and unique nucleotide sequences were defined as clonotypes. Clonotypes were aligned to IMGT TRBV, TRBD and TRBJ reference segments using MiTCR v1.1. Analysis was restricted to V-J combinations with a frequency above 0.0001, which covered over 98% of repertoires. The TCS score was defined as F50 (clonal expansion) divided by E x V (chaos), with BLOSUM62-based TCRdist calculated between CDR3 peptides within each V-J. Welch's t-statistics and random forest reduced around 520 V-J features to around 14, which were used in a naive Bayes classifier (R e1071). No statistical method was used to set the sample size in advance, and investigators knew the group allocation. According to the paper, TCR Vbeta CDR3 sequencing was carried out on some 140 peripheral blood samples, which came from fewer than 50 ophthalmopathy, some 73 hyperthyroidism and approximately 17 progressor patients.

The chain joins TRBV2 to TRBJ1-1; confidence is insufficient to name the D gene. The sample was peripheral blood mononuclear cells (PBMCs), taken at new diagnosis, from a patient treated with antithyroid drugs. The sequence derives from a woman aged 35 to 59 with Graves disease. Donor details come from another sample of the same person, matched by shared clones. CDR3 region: CASTRGANTGAFF. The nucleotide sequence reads TGTGCCAGTACGCGGGGAGCGAACACTGGAGCTTTCTTT.